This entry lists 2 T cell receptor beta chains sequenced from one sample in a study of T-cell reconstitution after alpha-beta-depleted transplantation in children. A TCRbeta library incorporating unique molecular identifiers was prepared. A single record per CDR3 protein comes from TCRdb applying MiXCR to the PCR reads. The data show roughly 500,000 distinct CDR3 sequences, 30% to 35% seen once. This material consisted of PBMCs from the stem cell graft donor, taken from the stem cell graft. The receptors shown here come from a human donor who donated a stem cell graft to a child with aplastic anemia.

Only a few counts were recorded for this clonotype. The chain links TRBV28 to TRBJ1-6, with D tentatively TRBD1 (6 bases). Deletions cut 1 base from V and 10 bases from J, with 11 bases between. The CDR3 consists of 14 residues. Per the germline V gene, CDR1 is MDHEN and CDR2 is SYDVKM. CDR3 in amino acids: CASSLSRGHSPLHF. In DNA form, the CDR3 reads TGTGCCAGCAGTTTATCCCGGGGGCACTCACCCCTCCACTTT.

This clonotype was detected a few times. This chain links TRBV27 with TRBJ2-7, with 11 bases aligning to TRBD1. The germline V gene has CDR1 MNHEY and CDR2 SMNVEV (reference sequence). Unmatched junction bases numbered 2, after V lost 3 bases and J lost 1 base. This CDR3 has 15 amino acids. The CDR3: CASSFGTGGSYEQYV. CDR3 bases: TGTGCCAGCAGTTTTGGGACAGGGGGATCCTACGAGCAGTACGTC.